This entry features one T cell receptor beta chain sequence. The data belong to a study of T cell changes during pregnancy in multiple sclerosis. Trimming removed 2 bases from V and 14 bases from J, with 10 bases in between. The CDR3 consists of 11 residues. CDR1 and CDR2 from the germline V gene are DFQATT and SNEGSKA (reference sequence). Assay used: immunoSEQ multiplex PCR; TCRdb lists only in-frame clones, some missing. Of about 69,000 clones in the sample, 91% were seen once. J is TRBJ1-6 and V is TRBV20-1, with a weak D call TRBD1 (5 bases). The sequence derives from a female donor in good health, enrolled as a control in a pregnancy study. Sequencing used CD4+ T cells from peripheral blood mononuclear cells, obtained in the third trimester of pregnancy. This chain's CDR3 is CSARTGWSLHF. DNA for the CDR3: TGCAGTGCTAGAACAGGTTGGTCCCTCCACTTT.